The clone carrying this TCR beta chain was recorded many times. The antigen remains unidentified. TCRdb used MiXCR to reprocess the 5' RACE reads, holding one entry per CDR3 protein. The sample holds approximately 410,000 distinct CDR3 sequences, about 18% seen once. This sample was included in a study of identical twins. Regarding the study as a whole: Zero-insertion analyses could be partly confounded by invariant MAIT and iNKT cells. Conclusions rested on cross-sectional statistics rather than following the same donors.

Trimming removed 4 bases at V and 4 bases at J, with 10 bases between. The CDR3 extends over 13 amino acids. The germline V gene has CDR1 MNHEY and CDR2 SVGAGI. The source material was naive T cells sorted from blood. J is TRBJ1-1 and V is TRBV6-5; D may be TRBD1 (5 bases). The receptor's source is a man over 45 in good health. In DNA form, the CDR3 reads TGTGCCAGCAGTTGGTCTGGGGGCACTGAAGCTTTCTTT. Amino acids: CASSWSGGTEAFF.